This TCR beta chain was found in a study of cytomegalovirus exposure and HLA in healthy donors. Primers for the PCR totalled 60 Vbeta and 13 Jbeta. Some clones are missing from TCRdb's copy, which holds only in-frame ones; the method was immunoSEQ multiplex PCR. The repertoire holds 110,000 or so clones, with 75% to 80% as singletons. Trimming took off 5 bases at V and 5 bases at J, with 6 bases between the two ends. CDR1 and CDR2 (germline): SNHLY, FYNNEI. This CDR3 is 11 amino acids long. This TCR came from a woman in her thirties or forties in good health and CMV-seropositive. The sample was PBMCs. This chain links TRBV2 with TRBJ1-1; D is ambiguous. CDR3 amino acids: CASSRRTEAFF. CDR3 coding DNA: TGTGCCAGCAGTAGGAGGACTGAAGCTTTCTTT. The full variable domain, completed using reference TRBV2 and TRBJ1-1, is EPEVTQTPSHQVTQMGQEVILRCVPISNHLYFYWYRQILGQKVEFLVSFYNNEISEKSEIFDDQFSVERPDGSNFTLKIRSTKLEDSAMYFCASSRRTEAFFGQGTRLTVV.